Listed below are T cell receptor beta chains from one sample, sequenced in a study of OX40 agonist ivuxolimab in advanced cancers. Using immunoSEQ multiplex PCR, the repertoire was profiled, and TCRdb retains in-frame clones only, with some absent. The data contain approximately 68,000 clones, about 90% of them singletons. The input for sequencing was CD4+ or CD8+ T cells sorted from blood, taken in a trial of the OX40 agonist ivuxolimab. The receptor source for this set is an adult with an advanced solid tumor such as melanoma, head and neck, liver or kidney cancer. CDR3s include the opening cysteine and the closing phenylalanine or tryptophan. D genes are given only for firm matches. For some rows the clone size is stated as once, few or many, or as a class when expanded; others skip it.

j_call clone_size v_call d_call cdr3_nt cdr3_aa
TRBJ2-3 few TRBV7-9 NA TGTGCCAGCCGCCGACTAGTTCGAGATACGCAGTATTTT CASRRLVRDTQYF
TRBJ2-1 NA TRBV5-1 TRBD2 TGCGCCAGCAGCCCCGGACTAGCGGGGGGGATTGAGCAGTTCTTC CASSPGLAGGIEQFF
TRBJ1-3 NA TRBV29-1 TRBD1 TGCAGCGTGGGACAGGCTTCAAGCTCTGGAAACACCATATATTTT CSVGQASSSGNTIYF
TRBJ1-5 NA TRBV18 NA TGTGCCAGCTCACCGACAGGCAACAATCAGCCCCAGCATTTT CASSPTGNNQPQHF
TRBJ2-6 NA TRBV5-4 TRBD1 TGTGCCAGCACCTCAGGGGGCGCGGCCGGTGGGGCCAACGTCCTGACTTTC CASTSGGAAGGANVLTF
TRBJ2-7 NA TRBV27 NA TGTGCCAGCGGAATCCAGGGAAGCGCCTACGAGCAGTACTTC CASGIQGSAYEQYF
TRBJ2-3 NA TRBV15 NA TGTGCCACCAGCAGACCCCGCGGGATTAGCACAGATACGCAGTATTTT CATSRPRGISTDTQYF
TRBJ1-2 NA TRBV6-5 TRBD1 TGTGCCAGCAGGCAGGGGGCTGTTGGCTACACCTTC CASRQGAVGYTF
TRBJ1-1 few TRBV2 TRBD1 TGTGCCAGCAGACGGGACAGTAACACTGAAGCTTTCTTT CASRRDSNTEAFF
TRBJ1-2 NA TRBV19 NA TGTGCCAGTAGTATTCCCTCGGGCAGGGAAGATGGCTACACCTTC CASSIPSGREDGYTF
TRBJ2-5 NA TRBV6-1 NA TGTGCCAGCAGTGATGGGGGAAAGACCCAGTACTTC CASSDGGKTQYF
TRBJ2-3 NA TRBV5-4 TRBD2 TGTGCCAGCACCGGACTAGCGGGAGACTCAGATACGCAGTATTTT CASTGLAGDSDTQYF
TRBJ1-4 once TRBV30 TRBD1 TGTGCCTGGAGCCTCCCCGAGACAGGGAATGAAAAACTGTTTTTT CAWSLPETGNEKLFF
TRBJ2-1 NA TRBV5-8 NA TGTGCCAGCAGCTATGGGGAGAGAAGTGAGCAGTTCTTC CASSYGERSEQFF
TRBJ2-6 NA TRBV15 NA TGTGCCACCAGCAGAGGTGGGCCAGGGGCCAACGTCCTGACTTTC CATSRGGPGANVLTF
TRBJ2-2 NA TRBV6-6 NA TGTGCCAGCAGTTACTCACAGACCACCGGGGAGCTGTTTTTT CASSYSQTTGELFF
TRBJ2-7 few TRBV6-6 NA TGTGCCAGCAGTAACGGACTATTGTACGAGCAGTACTTC CASSNGLLYEQYF
TRBJ2-2 NA TRBV5-4 NA TGTGCCAGCAGCCTAACCACCACCGGGGAGCTGTTTTTT CASSLTTTGELFF
TRBJ2-7 NA TRBV5-4 TRBD1 TGTGCCAGCAGCCGCCGGGGGACAGGAGGAGAATACGAGCAGTACTTC CASSRRGTGGEYEQYF
TRBJ2-3 NA TRBV28 NA TGTGCCAGCAGCCCCAGGCAGTCTCCCAGGGCAGATACGCAGTATTTT CASSPRQSPRADTQYF
TRBJ2-2 NA TRBV15 TRBD2 TGTGCCACCAGCAGTTGGAGTAGCGGGAGGAACGGGGAGCTGTTTTTT CATSSWSSGRNGELFF
TRBJ2-5 NA TRBV6-1 TRBD1 TGTGCCAGCAGTGAAGCCGGGACAGGGGGGTCTGAGACCCAGTACTTC CASSEAGTGGSETQYF
TRBJ2-4 NA TRBV5-4 TRBD1 TGTGCCAGCAGCTCCACTAGGGACAGGGTAGAGTACTTC CASSSTRDRVEYF
TRBJ1-2 few TRBV7-2 TRBD1 TGTGCCAGCAGCTTAAGAGGACAGGGTATAGATGGCTACACCTTC CASSLRGQGIDGYTF
TRBJ2-7 once TRBV21-1 NA TGTGCCAGCAGCTTAGGGCCGGGACTAGCGGGAGACCCGGGGTACGAGCAGTACTTC CASSLGPGLAGDPGYEQYF
TRBJ2-7 NA TRBV28 NA TGTGCCAGCAGTTCAGGGACGAGCTCCTACGAGCAGTACTTC CASSSGTSSYEQYF
TRBJ1-6 few TRBV11-1 TRBD1 TGTGCCAGCAGCTCCTCCGGGACAGCTAATTCACCCCTCCACTTT CASSSSGTANSPLHF
TRBJ2-5 NA TRBV28 NA TGTGCCAGCAGTTTTTTGGGGGCTGCGGCGGAGACCCAGTACTTC CASSFLGAAAETQYF
TRBJ2-7 NA TRBV5-1 TRBD1 TGCGCCAGCAGCAGCTGGACAGGGGGCTCCTACGAGCAGTACTTC CASSSWTGGSYEQYF
TRBJ2-7 NA TRBV11-2 NA TGTGCCAGCAGCTCCCGGGAGATGACAGGACCCTACGAGCAGTACTTC CASSSREMTGPYEQYF
TRBJ2-5 NA TRBV5-4 NA TGTGCCAGCAGCGGCGGAGGACTACCTCTTCAAGGGACCCAGTACTTC CASSGGGLPLQGTQYF
TRBJ2-3 NA TRBV5-1 NA TGCGCCAGCAGCTTGGAGGGGCAGGTAGATACGCAGTATTTT CASSLEGQVDTQYF
TRBJ1-3 NA TRBV7-2 TRBD1 TGTGCCAGCAGCCGTATTCAGGGGGCTAACTCTGGAAACACCATATATTTT CASSRIQGANSGNTIYF
TRBJ1-1 NA TRBV7-9 NA TGTGCCAGCAGCCCCCCTTCTGGGGAGAACACTGAAGCTTTCTTT CASSPPSGENTEAFF